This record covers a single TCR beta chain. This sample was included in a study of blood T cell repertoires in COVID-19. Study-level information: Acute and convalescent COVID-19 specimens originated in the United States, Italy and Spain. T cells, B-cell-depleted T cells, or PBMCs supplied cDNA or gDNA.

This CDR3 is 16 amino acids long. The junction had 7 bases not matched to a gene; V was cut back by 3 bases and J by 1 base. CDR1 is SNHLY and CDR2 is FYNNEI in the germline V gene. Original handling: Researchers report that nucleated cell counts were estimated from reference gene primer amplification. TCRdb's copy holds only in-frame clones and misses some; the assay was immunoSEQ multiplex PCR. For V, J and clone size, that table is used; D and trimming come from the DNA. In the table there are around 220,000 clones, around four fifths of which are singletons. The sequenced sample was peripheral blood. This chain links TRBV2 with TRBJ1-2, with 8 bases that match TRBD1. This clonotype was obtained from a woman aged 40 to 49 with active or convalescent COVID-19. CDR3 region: CASSETGEGFNYGYTF. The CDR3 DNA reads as TGTGCCAGCAGTGAGACAGGGGAGGGTTTTAACTATGGCTACACCTTC.